The 13 T cell receptor beta chains listed next were all sequenced from one sample in a study of CD8 T cells in ankylosing spondylitis. The antigens these receptors bind are not known. Study outcomes and limitations: Typical of ankylosing spondylitis blood, it appeared, was a TCR beta motif of eight highly homologous variants.

MiXCR was run by TCRdb on the 5' RACE reads, yielding one entry per CDR3 protein. This table holds a few hundred thousand distinct CDR3 sequences, approximately 20% found once. The sequencing sample was made of blood, either unsorted or a sorted T cell fraction (not recorded which). The receptors stem from a male donor with ankylosing spondylitis.

This chain connects TRBV7-9 to TRBJ2-7; D possibly matches TRBD1 or TRBD2 (6 bases each). The CDR3 extends over 16 amino acids. Germline loops: CDR1 SEHNR, CDR2 FQNEAQ (reference sequence). V was shortened by 5 bases and J by 2 bases, with 19 bases between the two germline ends. DNA of the CDR3: TGTGCCAGCAGCCCTCTTGGGGGGCAATATACCTACGAGCAGTACTTC. It yields the protein CASSPLGGQYTYEQYF.

In this sample, this clonotype turned up a few times. This rearrangement joins TRBV11-2 to TRBJ2-7; D unresolved. Germline V CDR1 and CDR2: SGHAT, FQNNGV. This CDR3 comprises 12 residues. Trimming cost V 0 bases and J 7 bases, with 7 bases left between them. CDR3 in amino acids: CASSLEVREQYF. DNA for the CDR3: TGTGCCAGCAGCTTAGAGGTTCGAGAGCAGTACTTC.

V gene TRBV11-3 combines with J gene TRBJ2-1, with 8 positions matching TRBD2. Germline V gene data show CDR1 as SGHNT and CDR2 as YENEEA. The length of the CDR3 is 15 residues. V was pared by 3 bases and J by 9 bases, with 10 bases of the junction left unmatched. The CDR3 DNA reads as TGTGCCAGCAGCTTCGGGGGGGCCGTTAGGGGTGAGCAGTTCTTC. Amino acid sequence: CASSFGGAVRGEQFF.

This clonotype was counted a few times. The rearrangement uses TRBV6-4 and TRBJ1-1; D is perhaps TRBD1 (5 bases). The ends were cut back, 2 bases at V and 12 bases at J, with 22 bases in the middle. Germline values: CDR1 MRHNA, CDR2 SNTAGT. CDR3 length: 15 residues. CDR3 residues: CASSDPRQFPGRTFF. DNA of the CDR3: TGTGCCAGCAGTGACCCTAGACAGTTTCCAGGTCGGACTTTCTTT.

This clonotype has just a few counts. V is TRBV4-3 and J is TRBJ2-7, with D uncertain. CDR1 LGHNA and CDR2 YSLEER come from the germline V gene. Trimming took 0 bases from V and 4 from J, leaving 7 bases between them. The CDR3 contains 13 residues. This CDR3 is CASSQDLQYEQYF. The CDR3 nucleotides read TGCGCCAGCAGCCAAGACCTCCAATACGAGCAGTACTTC.

This clonotype was seen more than once but under ten times. The V gene is TRBV20-1, the J gene TRBJ2-5; 7 bases line up with TRBD2. This CDR3 is built from 14 residues. Germline CDR1 and CDR2: DFQATT and SNEGSKA (reference sequence). V shed 3 bases, J shed 4 bases, and the junction held 8 bases outside the gene matches. CDR3 in amino acids: CSASKAGAGETQYF. Written as DNA, the CDR3 is TGCAGTGCTAGTAAGGCGGGAGCCGGAGAGACCCAGTACTTC.

J is TRBJ1-3 and V is TRBV7-9, with D unclear. Germline lookup yields CDR1 SEHNR and CDR2 FQNEAQ (reference sequence). The CDR3 contains 14 residues. Between the trimmed V and J ends, which lost 5 bases and 4 bases, there was a span of 12 bases. This chain's CDR3 is CASSPRRVGNTIYF. Written as DNA, the CDR3 is TGTGCCAGCAGCCCGCGAAGGGTGGGAAACACCATATATTTT.

This clonotype was counted only a few times. The chain recombines TRBV27 with TRBJ2-2; D unclear. CDR3 size: 16 residues. From germline, CDR1 is MNHEY and CDR2 SMNVEV (reference sequence). V was trimmed by 4 bases and J by 2 bases, leaving 14 bases between them. The CDR3 coding sequence is TGTGCCAGCAGTTCCCTGACCGCGCCTAACACCGGGGAGCTGTTTTTT. Translated, it gives CASSSLTAPNTGELFF.

V gene TRBV30 combines with J gene TRBJ1-1; D is perhaps TRBD1 (6 bases). The germline gives CDR1 GTSNPN, CDR2 SVGIG (reference sequence). CDR3 length equals 10 residues. Trimming pared 4 bases from V and 8 bases from J, leaving 8 bases between. DNA for the CDR3: TGTGCCTGGAACGGACAGGAAGCTTTCTTT. It encodes CAWNGQEAFF. Full variable domain (rest looked up from reference TRBV30 and TRBJ1-1): SQTIHQWPATLVQPVGSPLSLECTVEGTSNPNLYWYRQAAGRGLQLLFYSVGIGQISSEVPQNLSASRPQDRQFILSSKKLLLSDSGFYLCAWNGQEAFFGQGTRLTVV.

This clonotype was seen at least ten times. V is TRBV9 and J is TRBJ2-3; 7 bases map to TRBD2. The CDR3 is 17 amino acids. Germline V gives CDR1 SGDLS, CDR2 YYNGEE. V lost 0 bases and J lost 6; bases outside the gene matches: 13. The CDR3 here is CASSVVPPGGSMDTQYF. DNA of the CDR3: TGTGCCAGCAGCGTAGTTCCCCCCGGCGGGAGCATGGATACGCAGTATTTT.

V usage is TRBV19 and J usage is TRBJ2-1; 8 bases match TRBD2. Germline V gene lookup returns CDR1 LNHDA and CDR2 SQIVND (reference sequence). V was clipped by 5 bases and J by 4 bases; unmatched bases: 10. This CDR3 spans 16 amino acids. The CDR3 reads CASSPISGSFYNEQFF. DNA for the CDR3: TGTGCCAGTAGTCCCATAAGCGGGAGTTTTTACAATGAGCAGTTCTTC.

The CDR3 loop reads CASSQDLGGDHSNQPQHF. The CDR3 nucleotides read TGTGCCAGCAGCCAAGATCTCGGCGGGGATCATAGCAATCAGCCCCAGCATTTT. V usage is TRBV4-2 and J usage is TRBJ1-5; no reliable D call. This CDR3 has 18 amino acids. Germline loops: CDR1 LGHNA, CDR2 YNFKEQ. Trimming shortened V by 0 bases and J by 0 bases, and 15 bases separated the two germline ends.

This clonotype turned up a few times. J is TRBJ2-1 and V is TRBV19; 7 bases map to TRBD2. Unmatched junction bases numbered 15, after V lost 9 bases and J lost 7 bases. Looked up from germline, CDR1 is LNHDA and CDR2 is SQIVND (reference sequence). The CDR3 is made up of 15 amino acids. The CDR3 DNA reads as TGTGCCAGCCAGGGTCGGGGCGGGAGAGGGAATGAGCAGTTCTTC. Its protein is CASQGRGGRGNEQFF.